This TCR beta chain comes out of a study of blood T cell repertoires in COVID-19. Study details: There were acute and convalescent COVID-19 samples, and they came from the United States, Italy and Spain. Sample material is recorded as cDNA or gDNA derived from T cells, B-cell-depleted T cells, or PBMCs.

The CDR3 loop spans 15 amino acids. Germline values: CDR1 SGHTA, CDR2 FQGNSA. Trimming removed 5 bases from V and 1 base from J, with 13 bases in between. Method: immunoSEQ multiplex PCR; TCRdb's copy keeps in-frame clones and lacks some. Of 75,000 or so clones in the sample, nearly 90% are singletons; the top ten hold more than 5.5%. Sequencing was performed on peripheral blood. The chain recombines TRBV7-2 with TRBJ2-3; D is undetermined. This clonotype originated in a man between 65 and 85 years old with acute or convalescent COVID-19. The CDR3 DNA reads TGTGCCAGCAGCCCTCGGAGTAGGCGCACAGATACGCAGTATTTT. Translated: CASSPRSRRTDTQYF.